Listed here are 16 T cell receptor beta chains from one sample, sequenced in a study of shared clonotypes between healthy human individuals. Profiling relied on immunoSEQ multiplex PCR, and the TCRdb table lists in-frame clones only, not all of them. The table includes about 2 million clones, about 95% detected once. CD45RO-negative, CCR7-positively selected cells formed the naive CD8 fraction, excluding terminally differentiated effector memory CD45RA+ cells. Sequencing used naive CD8+ T cells sorted from blood. Receptor source: a man younger than 35 in good health.

The chain joins TRBV10-1 to TRBJ2-3; 9 bases fit TRBD1. Germline-derived CDR1 and CDR2 are WNHNN and SYGVQD (reference sequence). The trim removed 5 bases at V and 2 bases at J, leaving 5 bases unmatched. This CDR3 contains 15 residues. CDR3 amino acids: CASSPGQGVTDTQYF. The CDR3, as DNA: TGCGCCAGCAGTCCGGGACAGGGTGTCACAGATACGCAGTATTTT.

The chain employs TRBV5-1 and TRBJ2-7; no clear D. The CDR3 is 13 residues long. Trimming removed 0 bases from V and 5 bases from J, with 9 bases in between. Looked up from germline, CDR1 is SGHRS and CDR2 is YFSETQ. The CDR3 bases are TGCGCCAGCAGCTTGGCACAGAACCACGAGCAGTACTTC. Amino acid sequence: CASSLAQNHEQYF. Full variable domain (remainder filled in from reference TRBV5-1 and TRBJ2-7): KAGVTQTPRYLIKTRGQQVTLSCSPISGHRSVSWYQQTPGQGLQFLFEYFSETQRNKGNFPGRFSGRQFSNSRSEMNVSTLELGDSALYLCASSLAQNHEQYFGPGTRLTVT.

J is TRBJ2-1 and V is TRBV7-9; D gene uncertain. In germline, CDR1 is SEHNR, CDR2 FQNEAQ (reference sequence). V gave up 3 bases and J gave up 13 bases, with 13 bases separating them. This CDR3 comprises 12 residues. CDR3 sequence: CASSLTPSPQFF. Written as DNA, the CDR3 is TGTGCCAGCAGCTTGACGCCGTCCCCCCAGTTCTTC.

The chain links TRBV11-2 to TRBJ1-3; 8 bases match TRBD1. The V segment lost 6 bases and the J segment 1 base; nucleotides outside the gene matches: 5. CDR1 is SGHAT, CDR2 FQNNGV, per germline. The CDR3 has 15 residues. As DNA, the CDR3 is TGTGCCAGCAGTTTACAGGGGGGGTCTGGAAACACCATATATTTT. This gives the protein CASSLQGGSGNTIYF. The entire variable domain, with the rest obtained from reference TRBV11-2 and TRBJ1-3, is as follows: EAGVAQSPRYKIIEKRQSVAFWCNPISGHATLYWYQQILGQGPKLLIQFQNNGVVDDSQLPKDRFSAERLKGVDSTLKIQPAKLEDSAVYLCASSLQGGSGNTIYFGEGSWLTVV.

This chain joins TRBV6-6 and TRBJ2-7; 7 bases agree with TRBD1. This CDR3 has 15 residues. After removal of 6 bases from V and 2 bases from J, the junction contained 10 bases not matched to a gene. Germline V lookup: CDR1 MNHNY, CDR2 SVGAGI (reference sequence). The CDR3 sequence is CASRLDRVNPYEQYF. In DNA, the CDR3 is TGTGCCAGCAGATTAGACAGGGTGAATCCCTACGAGCAGTACTTC.

The V and J genes are TRBV4-1 and TRBJ2-5; D uncertain. CDR1 is MGHRA and CDR2 is YSYEKL in the germline V gene. Trimming cost V 0 bases and J 4 bases, with 21 bases left between them. The CDR3 totals 18 residues. Written as DNA, the CDR3 is TGCGCCAGCAGCCAAGAGCAGCCCCCAAGTGAGGATACAGAGACCCAGTACTTC. It is translated as CASSQEQPPSEDTETQYF.

The V gene is TRBV7-6, the J gene TRBJ2-3, with 9 bases matching TRBD2. The CDR3 totals 16 residues. CDR1 and CDR2 (germline): SGHVS, FNYEAQ. V trimming: 2 bases; J trimming: 2 bases; junction bases outside the gene matches: 5. The CDR3 sequence is CASSLNLAGNTDTQYF. Written as DNA, the CDR3 is TGTGCCAGCAGCTTAAACCTAGCGGGAAACACAGATACGCAGTATTTT.

Note on this clone: Within the sample, other DNA sequences also encode this same CDR3. The rearrangement links TRBV10-2 to TRBJ2-1; D call uncertain. The V gene lost 7 bases and the J gene lost 4 bases, with 8 bases spanning the gap. The germline V gene has CDR1 WSHSY and CDR2 SAAADI. CDR3 length: 12 amino acids. CDR3 amino acids: CASNAGYNEQFF. The CDR3 DNA reads as TGCGCCAGCAATGCTGGGTACAATGAGCAGTTCTTC.

This chain links TRBV11-2 with TRBJ2-7, with D possibly being TRBD2 (6 bases). V was trimmed by 5 bases and J by 5 bases, leaving 19 bases between them. The CDR3 has 15 residues. CDR1 and CDR2 from the germline V gene are SGHAT and FQNNGV. CDR3 protein: CASSAAGQGPDEQYF. CDR3 DNA sequence: TGTGCCAGCAGCGCCGCGGGGCAGGGCCCCGACGAGCAGTACTTC. Supplemented by reference TRBV11-2 and TRBJ2-7, the full variable domain reads EAGVAQSPRYKIIEKRQSVAFWCNPISGHATLYWYQQILGQGPKLLIQFQNNGVVDDSQLPKDRFSAERLKGVDSTLKIQPAKLEDSAVYLCASSAAGQGPDEQYFGPGTRLTVT.

This chain joins TRBV10-1 and TRBJ1-3, with D maybe TRBD1 (5 bases). Germline V gives CDR1 WNHNN, CDR2 SYGVQD (reference sequence). V lost 3 bases to trimming and J lost 1 base, with 10 bases between them. The CDR3 has 15 residues. The CDR3 DNA sequence: TGCGCCAGCAGTGAAGAGGGGCCTTCTGGAAACACCATATATTTT. Amino acids: CASSEEGPSGNTIYF.

The gene calls are TRBV13 and TRBJ1-1; D call uncertain. Germline loops: CDR1 PRHDT, CDR2 FYEKMQ (reference sequence). V lost 3 bases, J lost 4 bases, and 12 bases lay in between. The CDR3 has 14 residues. The CDR3 coding sequence is TGTGCCAGCAGCTTGTCTGCCCCGAGCACTGAAGCTTTCTTT. Amino acids: CASSLSAPSTEAFF. The entire variable domain, with the rest obtained from reference TRBV13 and TRBJ1-1, is as follows: AAGVIQSPRHLIKEKRETATLKCYPIPRHDTVYWYQQGPGQDPQFLISFYEKMQSDKGSIPDRFSAQQFSDYHSELNMSSLELGDSALYFCASSLSAPSTEAFFGQGTRLTVV.

The rearrangement uses TRBV7-9 and TRBJ2-5, with D perhaps matching TRBD2 (5 bases). Trimming left V 3 bases short and J 2 bases short, with 13 bases between. CDR1 and CDR2 (germline): SEHNR, FQNEAQ (reference sequence). The CDR3 is 15 residues long. The CDR3 spells CASSLAGSGQETQYF. In DNA, the CDR3 is TGTGCCAGCAGCTTGGCAGGTTCGGGACAAGAGACCCAGTACTTC.

This clone was recorded only once. One junction end disagrees with the germline gene, perhaps due to a read error. CDR3: CASSQDDRTGLNYGYTF. CDR3 in DNA: TGCGCCAGCAGCCAAGATGACAGGACAGGGCTGAACTATGGCTACACCTTC. This sequence joins TRBV5-8 and TRBJ1-2; 8 bases are shared with TRBD1. Germline lookup yields CDR1 SGHTS and CDR2 YDEGEE. This CDR3 has 17 amino acids.

The rearrangement links TRBV27 to TRBJ2-1, with a tentative D call TRBD1 (6 bases). CDR1 and CDR2 (germline): MNHEY, SMNVEV (reference sequence). Trimming removed 7 bases at V and 1 base at J, with 11 bases between. This CDR3 region has 14 residues. The CDR3 region has the DNA TGTGCCAGCAACTTCAGGGGTTCCTACAATGAGCAGTTCTTC. Protein sequence: CASNFRGSYNEQFF.

The J gene is TRBJ2-7, the V gene TRBV5-1; TRBD1 agrees at 9 bases. Germline-derived CDR1 and CDR2 are SGHRS and YFSETQ. The CDR3 is made up of 14 amino acids. J gave up 3 bases and V 4 bases, and 5 bases lay outside the gene matches. The CDR3 coding sequence is TGCGCCAGCAGCATAGGGACAGGGTACTACGAGCAGTACTTC. It encodes CASSIGTGYYEQYF.

The chain is built from TRBV7-2 and TRBJ2-2, with D possibly TRBD2 on 6 matching bases. Trimming pared 4 bases from V and 3 bases from J, leaving 24 bases between. The germline CDR1 and CDR2 sequences are SGHTA and FQGNSA. The CDR3 is 19 residues long. The CDR3 spells CASSSRERAGLGHTGELFF. Written as DNA, the CDR3 is TGTGCCAGCAGCTCCCGAGAGCGGGCGGGCCTGGGCCACACCGGGGAGCTGTTTTTT.